This T cell receptor (beta chain) was observed in a study of breast tumors, draining lymph nodes, adjacent tissues. Study outcomes and limitations: Tumors had less TCR diversity than lymph nodes, more than nontumor tissue.

The V gene's germline CDR1 is LGHNA and CDR2 YNFKEQ. Trimming cost V 4 bases and J 10 bases, with 17 bases left between them. The CDR3 runs to 14 residues. At least ten counts were recorded for this clonotype. Its matching antigen is unknown. TCRdb re-called the multiplex PCR reads through MiXCR, storing one row per CDR3 protein. Counted here are fewer than 250,000 distinct CDR3 sequences, roughly 32% occurring once; the ten biggest clones make up 1.4%. Breast cancer patients provided tissue from their axillary draining lymph nodes. The clonotype originates from a female donor with breast cancer. Some clones in this sample may be carry-over from other donors' samples. Material: axillary lymph node tissue. The genes are TRBV4-2 and TRBJ2-1; D may be TRBD1 or TRBD2 (7 bases each). The CDR3 is CASSPGGDEREQFF. CDR3 nucleotide sequence: TGTGCCAGCAGCCCAGGGGGGGACGAGAGGGAGCAGTTCTTC.